This T cell receptor beta chain was recorded in a study of blood T cell repertoires in COVID-19 (TCRdb year 2020). In the study overall: The collaborator samples originated in the United States, Italy and Spain and spanned the acute and convalescent phases of COVID-19. The prospective study material was composed of cDNA or gDNA derived from T cells, B-cell-depleted T cells, or PBMCs. Subjects who had been exposed to COVID-19, were actively infected with it, or had recovered from it provided the deeply sampled blood TCRbeta repertoires that made up the dataset. The repertoires were released in a freely available public database intended as a resource for research on the immune response to SARS-CoV-2. Samples were obtained from the ongoing ImmuneRACE study (first 160 participants) and from over 1,000 subjects provided by 6 global collaborators. Nearly every sample came with metadata listing a de-identified subject ID, COVID-19 status, age in years and sex. Where HLA class I and class II types were available, the types were taken from metadata supplied by the sample provider, not from assay-based typing. General conclusions and limits of the study: Clinical and demographic metadata were provided uncurated, with the amount varying by source and participant.

V lost 5 bases and J lost 5 bases; the stretch between them is 10 bases long. Taken from cysteine to phenylalanine, the CDR3 has 14 residues. The read is trimmed to its CDR3 DNA, 42 bases read in frame from base 1. The germline V gene (reference sequence) specifies SEHNR as CDR1 and FQNEAQ as CDR2. Each collaborating institution followed its own protocols to collect whole blood in K2EDTA tubes. For TCRbeta analysis, collaborator samples were shipped as frozen whole blood, as isolated PBMCs, or as DNA extracted from either sample type. The immunoSEQ Assay, a bias-controlled multiplex PCR, was used to amplify TCRbeta CDR3 regions from genomic DNA. The source study handled its data this way. Nucleated cell counts per sample were estimated from amplification of reference gene primers within the assay. To quantify the absolute abundance of each unique TCRbeta CDR3 rearrangement, sequence reads were collapsed and filtered. For each sample, productive Simpson clonality was calculated by taking the square root of Simpson's diversity index across productive rearrangements. TCRdb's version of the immuneACCESS table is confined to in-frame rearrangements and falls short of the full clone set. An unresolved V gene accounts for under half of the shortfall where checked; the remainder is of unknown origin. V, J and clone size were drawn from that table, and D and trimming were deduced from the DNA. This sample gives 95,000 to 120,000 clones in total; approximately 81% of them show up just once. The ten most abundant clones make up approximately 13% of the sample.

In the case of this clone: Its antigen remains unidentified. No base-level quality is on record; no much larger clone is a single base apart.

The sequenced material came from peripheral blood. The chain is made from TRBV7-9 and TRBJ1-6; no D gene is confidently identified. The receptor comes from a human donor in a cohort sampled during active COVID-19. The nucleotides read TGTGCCAGCAGCCGGTCCCCCCATAATTCACCCCTCCACTTT. It translates to CASSRSPHNSPLHF.